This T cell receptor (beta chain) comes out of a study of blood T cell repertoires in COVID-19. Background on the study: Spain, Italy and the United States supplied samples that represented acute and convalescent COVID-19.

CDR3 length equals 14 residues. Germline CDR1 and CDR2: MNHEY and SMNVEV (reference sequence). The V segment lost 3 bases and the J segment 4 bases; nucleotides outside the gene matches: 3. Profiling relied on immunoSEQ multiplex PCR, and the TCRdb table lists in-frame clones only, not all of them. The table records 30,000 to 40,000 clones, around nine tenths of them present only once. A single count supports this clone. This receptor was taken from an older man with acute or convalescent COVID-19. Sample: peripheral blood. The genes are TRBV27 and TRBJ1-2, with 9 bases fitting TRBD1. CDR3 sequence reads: CASSLDRGFYGYTF. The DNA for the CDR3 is TGTGCCAGCAGTTTGGACAGGGGATTCTATGGCTACACCTTC.